Below, 19 T cell receptor beta chains from the same sample are listed, as sequenced in a study of cytomegalovirus exposure and HLA in healthy donors. The repertoire was sequenced with immunoSEQ multiplex PCR; TCRdb's copy has only in-frame clones and lacks some. The data contain roughly 250,000 clones, approximately 87% of them singletons. The specimen sequenced was PBMCs. The receptors derive from a man in his late teens or twenties in good health and CMV-seronegative.

The genes are TRBV10-3 and TRBJ2-7; TRBD1 matches at 7 bases. The germline CDR1 and CDR2 sequences are ENHRY and SYGVKD. The CDR3 extends over 15 amino acids. Trimming at V came to 6 bases and at J to 3 bases, leaving 11 bases not matched to a gene. CDR3 nucleotides: TGTGCCATCAGAACTACACACCGGGACAGCTACGAGCAGTACTTC. It translates to CAIRTTHRDSYEQYF.

This chain joins TRBV9 and TRBJ1-2, with D tentatively TRBD1 (5 bases). The CDR3 has 14 residues. CDR1 SGDLS and CDR2 YYNGEE come from the germline V gene. V was trimmed by 2 bases and J by 7 bases, leaving 15 bases between them. The CDR3 coding sequence is TGTGCCAGCAGCGTCCAAGATGGGAGGGGTGGCTACACCTTC. Its translation is CASSVQDGRGGYTF. Based on the CDR3 plus reference TRBV9 and TRBJ1-2, the full variable domain is DSGVTQTPKHLITATGQRVTLRCSPRSGDLSVYWYQQSLDQGLQFLIQYYNGEERAKGNILERFSAQQFPDLHSELNLSSLELGDSALYFCASSVQDGRGGYTFGSGTRLTVV.

CDR3 coding DNA: TGCAGCGTCTACATCGCGACTTCTAGAGCCTACGAGCAGTACTTC. It yields the protein CSVYIATSRAYEQYF. This chain links TRBV29-1 with TRBJ2-7; D ambiguous. This CDR3 is 15 amino acids long. Germline CDR1 SQVTM, CDR2 ANQGSEA. The V end lost 6 bases, the J end lost 2 bases, and 20 bases lay between the germline ends.

The chain couples TRBV10-3 to TRBJ1-6; tentative D call: TRBD1 (6 bases). This CDR3 is built from 12 residues. Germline V gene data show CDR1 as ENHRY and CDR2 as SYGVKD. V lost 4 bases, J lost 14 bases, and 12 bases lay in between. This CDR3 reads CAISADSSTLHF. The DNA for the CDR3 is TGTGCCATCAGTGCGGACAGTTCGACCCTCCACTTT.

The CDR3 nucleotides are TGCGCCAGCAGCTCCGGACAGGGTGGAGACTATGGCTACACCTTC. Its translation: CASSSGQGGDYGYTF. The chain uses TRBV5-1 and TRBJ1-2; 8 bases fit TRBD1. The trim removed 3 bases at V and 3 bases at J, leaving 7 bases unmatched. The CDR3 extends over 15 amino acids. Germline CDR1 reads SGHRS; CDR2 reads YFSETQ. Full variable domain (missing parts from reference TRBV5-1 and TRBJ1-2): KAGVTQTPRYLIKTRGQQVTLSCSPISGHRSVSWYQQTPGQGLQFLFEYFSETQRNKGNFPGRFSGRQFSNSRSEMNVSTLELGDSALYLCASSSGQGGDYGYTFGSGTRLTVV.

The chain combines TRBV7-2 with TRBJ1-5; D is uncertain. The germline CDR1 and CDR2 sequences are SGHTA and FQGNSA. V was trimmed by 5 bases and J by 0 bases, leaving 8 bases between them. The CDR3 runs to 14 residues. This CDR3 reads CASSQDFSNQPQHF. The CDR3, as DNA: TGTGCCAGCAGCCAGGACTTTAGCAATCAGCCCCAGCATTTT.

The chain has TRBV15 and TRBJ2-1, with D perhaps matching TRBD1 or TRBD2 (9 bases each). The CDR3 spans 17 residues. The V end lost 5 bases, the J end lost 3 bases, and 20 bases lay between the germline ends. Germline CDR1 is LNHNV and CDR2 is YYDKDF (reference sequence). CDR3 residues: CATSGDRERGDYNEQFF. For the CDR3, the DNA is TGTGCCACCAGCGGGGACAGGGAGCGGGGGGACTACAATGAGCAGTTCTTC.

The V and J genes are TRBV5-4 and TRBJ1-2; D gene unclear. The germline V and J ends were trimmed by 0 bases and 2 bases, with 11 bases remaining between them. Per the germline V gene, CDR1 is SGHNT and CDR2 is YYREEE (reference sequence). This CDR3 is built from 15 residues. The DNA for the CDR3 is TGTGCCAGCAGCTTGGATAGCGTGATAAACTATGGCTACACCTTC. It yields the protein CASSLDSVINYGYTF.

The chain is built from TRBV5-1 and TRBJ2-7; 9 nucleotides match TRBD1. The CDR3 covers 14 residues. The V and J ends lost 5 bases and 7 bases, in that order; junction bases with no gene match: 10. Germline values: CDR1 SGHRS, CDR2 YFSETQ. CDR3 amino acids: CASSRDRDHYEQYF. In DNA form, the CDR3 reads TGCGCCAGCAGTCGGGACAGGGATCATTATGAGCAGTACTTC.

The V gene is TRBV5-6, the J gene TRBJ1-3; a weak D match, TRBD1 (6 bases). This CDR3 has 17 residues. Germline-derived CDR1 and CDR2 are SGHDT and YYEEEE. The V gene lost 3 bases and the J gene lost 1 base, with 17 bases spanning the gap. CDR3 region: CASSWRRQGFSGNTIYF. Written as DNA, the CDR3 is TGTGCCAGCAGCTGGAGGAGGCAGGGGTTTTCTGGAAACACCATATATTTT.

The genes are TRBV5-4 and TRBJ2-7; maybe TRBD2 (6 bases). CDR3 length equals 14 residues. V shed 4 bases and J shed 1 base, with 12 bases lying between them. Per germline, CDR1 SGHNT and CDR2 YYREEE (reference sequence). DNA for the CDR3: TGTGCCAGCAGCGACGGGACTTCATCCTACGAGCAGTACTTC. This translates into CASSDGTSSYEQYF.

This clone has a single count. The V gene is TRBV30, the J gene TRBJ1-6, with 7 bases matching TRBD1. CDR3 size: 13 residues. From germline, CDR1 is GTSNPN and CDR2 SVGIG (reference sequence). V lost 1 base, J lost 11 bases, and 5 bases stayed unmatched. The CDR3, as DNA: TGTGCCTGGAGTGGACAGGGACTGCCACCCCTCCACTTT. Protein product: CAWSGQGLPPLHF.

The chain carries TRBV28 and TRBJ2-5; TRBD1 aligns across 9 bases. V dropped 3 bases and J dropped 3; count of bases not matched to a gene: 2. The CDR3 is 14 amino acids. CDR1 and CDR2 (germline): MDHEN, SYDVKM. The CDR3 nucleotides are TGTGCCAGCAGTTTGGGACAGGGTGAAGAGACCCAGTACTTC. Translated, it gives CASSLGQGEETQYF.

CDR3 coding DNA: TGTGCCAGCAGCTTGGCTTCCTACGAGCAGTACTTC. Protein: CASSLASYEQYF. The J gene is TRBJ2-5, the V gene TRBV5-6; D is unclear. The J call is in doubt because the DNA end fits TRBJ2-7 better. CDR1 SGHDT and CDR2 YYEEEE come from the germline V gene. The CDR3 length is 12 residues.

This clone was found a few times. This chain links TRBV7-2 with TRBJ1-6, with D perhaps matching TRBD1 (5 bases). The CDR3 sequence is 13 residues long. Germline loops: CDR1 SGHTA, CDR2 FQGNSA. V was pared by 5 bases and J by 10 bases, with 12 bases between. CDR3 in DNA: TGTGCCAGCAGCGTAGACAGTGGGTCACCCCTCCACTTT. It translates to CASSVDSGSPLHF.

The chain recombines TRBV25-1 with TRBJ2-1; a weak D match, TRBD1 (6 bases). Trimming stripped 8 bases from V and 0 bases from J, with 11 bases between. The CDR3 runs 14 residues. The germline gives CDR1 MGHDK, CDR2 SYGVNS. The CDR3 coding sequence is TGTGCCAGCCGGGACATCGGCTCCTACAATGAGCAGTTCTTC. Encoded protein: CASRDIGSYNEQFF.

This clone was observed a single time. This chain connects TRBV29-1 to TRBJ2-1, with 12 bases matching TRBD2. The CDR3 totals 15 residues. V shed 6 bases, J shed 5 bases, and the junction held 8 bases outside the gene matches. CDR1 and CDR2 (germline): SQVTM, ANQGSEA. The DNA for the CDR3 is TGCAGCGTGACCCCTAGCGGGAGGGCCAACAATGAGCAGTTCTTC. Its translation: CSVTPSGRANNEQFF.

This clone was found once. The chain has TRBV7-2 and TRBJ2-3, with 12 bases matching TRBD2. The CDR3 extends over 17 amino acids. Per germline, CDR1 SGHTA and CDR2 FQGNSA. Trimming at V came to 4 bases and at J to 4 bases, leaving 9 bases not matched to a gene. The CDR3 nucleotides are TGTGCCAGCAGCTCCCTAGCGGGGGGGCCCGTTTCAGATACGCAGTATTTT. This encodes CASSSLAGGPVSDTQYF.

The J gene is TRBJ2-7, the V gene TRBV28, with a possible D match to TRBD1 (6 bases). Germline V CDR1 and CDR2: MDHEN, SYDVKM. V lost 6 bases to trimming and J lost 0 bases, with 18 bases between them. The CDR3 spans 16 residues. This chain's CDR3 is CASRRDRPVTSYEQYF. The CDR3 DNA reads TGTGCCAGCAGGCGAGACAGGCCCGTAACCTCCTACGAGCAGTACTTC.